The rows below give T cell receptor beta chains drawn from one sample of a study of cytomegalovirus exposure and HLA in healthy donors. Assay used: immunoSEQ multiplex PCR; TCRdb lists only in-frame clones, some missing. The data show roughly 180,000 clones, around 80% seen once. Sequenced: PBMCs. Receptors were obtained from a female donor in good health and CMV-seronegative. Each CDR3 is given with its conserved first and last residue. A D gene is named only where the DNA matches it firmly. Clone size is shown for a subset of rows, as once, few, many or a class of expanded clone.

v_call	clone_size	j_call	d_call	cdr3_aa	cdr3_nt
TRBV7-9	few	TRBJ2-7	.	CASSQRGGRVEQYF	TGTGCCAGCAGCCAGAGGGGGGGTCGGGTAGAACAGTACTTC
TRBV5-6	.	TRBJ1-1	.	CASTIWGGPNTEAFF	TGTGCCAGCACCATTTGGGGCGGACCGAACACTGAAGCTTTCTTT
TRBV7-2	.	TRBJ2-7	TRBD2	CASSLVGLAGEGEQYF	TGTGCCAGCAGCTTAGTGGGACTAGCGGGAGAGGGCGAGCAGTACTTC
TRBV19	.	TRBJ2-1	TRBD2	CASKPGLTINEQFF	TGTGCCAGTAAGCCGGGACTAACTATTAATGAGCAGTTCTTC
TRBV15	.	TRBJ2-5	TRBD1	CATSRGSGTEETQYF	TGTGCCACCAGCAGGGGGTCAGGGACAGAAGAGACCCAGTACTTC
TRBV11-2	.	TRBJ2-7	TRBD1	CASSVGTAYEQYF	TGTGCCAGCAGCGTCGGGACAGCCTACGAGCAGTACTTC
TRBV10-1	.	TRBJ2-1	TRBD2	CASNTPGGVSYNEQFF	TGCGCCAGCAATACGCCGGGGGGTGTCTCCTACAATGAGCAGTTCTTC
TRBV4-3	.	TRBJ1-6	.	CASSQDREVTNSPLHF	TGCGCCAGCAGCCAAGATCGGGAGGTTACCAATTCACCCCTCCACTTT
TRBV7-4	.	TRBJ2-7	TRBD1	CASSNLRGPNEQYF	TGTGCCAGCAGCAACCTCAGGGGGCCAAACGAGCAGTACTTC
TRBV28	once	TRBJ2-7	.	CASDQGGFLGEQYF	TGTGCCAGTGACCAGGGAGGATTCCTGGGGGAGCAGTACTTC
TRBV9	.	TRBJ1-2	.	CASSVGQGDGYTF	TGTGCCAGCAGCGTAGGGCAGGGCGATGGCTACACCTTC